The 4 T cell receptor beta chains below all came from one sample that was sequenced in a study of CD8+ T cells in alopecia areata. Extracted from the samples, RNA was reverse transcribed into cDNA to serve as the sequencing template. Sequenced by immunoSEQ multiplex PCR; TCRdb stores in-frame clones only, minus some. The data hold 130,000 or so clones, with roughly 50% observed a single time. This material consisted of CD8+ T cells sorted from blood, taken at week 0. These receptors all come from a human donor with alopecia areata.

Here the CDR3 DNA reads TGCGCCAGCAGCTTGGAGGGGGAGCCCTACGAGCAGTACTTC. It is translated as CASSLEGEPYEQYF. The chain uses TRBV5-1 and TRBJ2-7; weak D call: TRBD1 (6 bases). The CDR3 covers 14 residues. The germline CDR1 and CDR2 sequences are SGHRS and YFSETQ. The V end was cut by 0 bases, the J end by 2 bases, with 9 bases between. Drawing the rest from reference TRBV5-1 and TRBJ2-7, the complete variable domain is KAGVTQTPRYLIKTRGQQVTLSCSPISGHRSVSWYQQTPGQGLQFLFEYFSETQRNKGNFPGRFSGRQFSNSRSEMNVSTLELGDSALYLCASSLEGEPYEQYFGPGTRLTVT.

The gene calls are TRBV2 and TRBJ2-6, with D possibly TRBD2 on 6 matching bases. Between the trimmed V and J ends, which lost 3 bases and 0 bases, there was a span of 15 bases. This CDR3 comprises 18 residues. CDR1 and CDR2 (germline): SNHLY, FYNNEI. In DNA form, the CDR3 reads TGTGCCAGCAGTGAGAGGCCAGTCGGGGGCTCTGGGGCCAACGTCCTGACTTTC. This encodes CASSERPVGGSGANVLTF. Using reference TRBV2 and TRBJ2-6 for the parts outside the CDR3, the full variable domain is EPEVTQTPSHQVTQMGQEVILRCVPISNHLYFYWYRQILGQKVEFLVSFYNNEISEKSEIFDDQFSVERPDGSNFTLKIRSTKLEDSAMYFCASSERPVGGSGANVLTFGAGSRLTVL.

This chain connects TRBV30 to TRBJ2-1; 7 bases map to TRBD1. Germline values: CDR1 GTSNPN, CDR2 SVGIG (reference sequence). The CDR3 covers 12 residues. J lost 7 bases, V lost 4 bases, and 4 bases had no gene match. CDR3 DNA: TGTGCCTGGACCCCAGGGGGTAATGAGCAGTTCTTC. Its translation: CAWTPGGNEQFF.

The chain uses TRBV13 and TRBJ2-1; 10 positions match TRBD2. The germline V gene encodes CDR1 PRHDT and CDR2 FYEKMQ (reference sequence). There are 16 residues in the CDR3. V was pared by 5 bases and J by 8 bases, with 12 bases of the junction left unmatched. The CDR3 sequence: CASSVWTSGPFYEQFF. The DNA of the CDR3 is TGTGCCAGCAGCGTATGGACTAGCGGTCCCTTTTATGAGCAGTTCTTC.